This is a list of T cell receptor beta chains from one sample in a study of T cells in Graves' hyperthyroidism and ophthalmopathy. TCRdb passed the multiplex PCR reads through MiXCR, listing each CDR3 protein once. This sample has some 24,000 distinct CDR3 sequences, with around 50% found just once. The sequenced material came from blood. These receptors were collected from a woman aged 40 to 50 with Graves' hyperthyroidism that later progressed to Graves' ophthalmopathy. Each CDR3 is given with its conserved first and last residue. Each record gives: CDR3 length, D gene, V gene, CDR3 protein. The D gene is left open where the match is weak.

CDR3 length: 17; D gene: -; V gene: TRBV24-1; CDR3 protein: CATSDLGGWGSYNEQFF
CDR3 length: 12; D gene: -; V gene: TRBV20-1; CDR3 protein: CKAYGGTDIQYF
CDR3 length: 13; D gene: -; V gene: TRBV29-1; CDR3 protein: CSASGVIADTQYF
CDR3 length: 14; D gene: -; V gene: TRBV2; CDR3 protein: CASSRSRVSTEAFF
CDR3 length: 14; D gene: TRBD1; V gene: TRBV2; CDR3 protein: CAARTGPNTGELFF
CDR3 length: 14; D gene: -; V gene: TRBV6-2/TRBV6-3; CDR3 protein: CASSYGHLNTEAFF
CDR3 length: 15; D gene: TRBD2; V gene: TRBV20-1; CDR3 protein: CSARGGGTRPTEQFF
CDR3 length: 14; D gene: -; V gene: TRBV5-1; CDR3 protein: CASSPGGTQETQYF
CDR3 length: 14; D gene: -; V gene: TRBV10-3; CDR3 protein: CAINDPTGIHEQYF
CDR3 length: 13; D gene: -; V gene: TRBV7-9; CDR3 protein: CASSRGPNTEAFF
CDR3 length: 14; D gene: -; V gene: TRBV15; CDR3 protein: CATSRDPAGNEQFF
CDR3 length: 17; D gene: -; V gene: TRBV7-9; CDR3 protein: CASSLGGMSSYNSPLHF
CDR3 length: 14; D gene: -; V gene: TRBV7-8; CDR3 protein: CASSSQGFYNEQYF
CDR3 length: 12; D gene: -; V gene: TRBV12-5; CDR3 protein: CASGSPRNEQFF
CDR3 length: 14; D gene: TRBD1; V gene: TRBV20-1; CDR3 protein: CSAPTRDRFNEQYF
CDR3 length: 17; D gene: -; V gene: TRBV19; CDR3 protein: CASSLTGLPPTYYEQYF
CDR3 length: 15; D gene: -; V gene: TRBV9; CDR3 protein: CASSPKATGTYEQYF
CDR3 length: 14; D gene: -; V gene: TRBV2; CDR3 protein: CASSESPLADTQYF
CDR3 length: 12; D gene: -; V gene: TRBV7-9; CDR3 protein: CASSLEGHGYTF
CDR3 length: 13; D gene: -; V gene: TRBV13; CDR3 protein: CASSLGGAEKLFF
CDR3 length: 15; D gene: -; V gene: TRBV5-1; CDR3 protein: CASSLGGKGGEEAFF
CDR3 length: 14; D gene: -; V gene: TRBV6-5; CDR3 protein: CASSYGEGVYGYTF
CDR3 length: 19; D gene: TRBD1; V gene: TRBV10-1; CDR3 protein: CASSQETGHRGLSTDTQYF
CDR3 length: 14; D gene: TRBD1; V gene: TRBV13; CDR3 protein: CASSGQGARTEAFF
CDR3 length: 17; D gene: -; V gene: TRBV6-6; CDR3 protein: CASSYPGGGGRTDTQYF
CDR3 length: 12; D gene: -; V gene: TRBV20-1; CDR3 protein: CSARDRAHEQFF
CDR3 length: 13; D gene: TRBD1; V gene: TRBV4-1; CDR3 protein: CASSQRQGQPQHF
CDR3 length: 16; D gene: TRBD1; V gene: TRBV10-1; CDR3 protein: CASRPRQGASTDTQYF
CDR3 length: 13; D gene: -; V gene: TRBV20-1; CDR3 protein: CSAQGLTTGELFF
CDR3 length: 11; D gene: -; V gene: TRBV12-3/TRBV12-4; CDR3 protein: CASNLSNEQFF
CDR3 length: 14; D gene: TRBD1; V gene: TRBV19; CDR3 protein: CATDQQGRNQPQHF
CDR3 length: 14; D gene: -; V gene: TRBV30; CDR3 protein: CAWSVMQSSYEQYF
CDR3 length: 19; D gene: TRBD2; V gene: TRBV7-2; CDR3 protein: CASSLGAGLAGVDIYEQYF
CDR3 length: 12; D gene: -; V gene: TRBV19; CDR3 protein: CASGYAPNGYTF
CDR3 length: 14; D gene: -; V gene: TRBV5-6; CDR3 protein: CASSFGSGAHEQYF
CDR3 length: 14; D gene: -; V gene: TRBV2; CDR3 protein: CASSGLAGKDGQYF
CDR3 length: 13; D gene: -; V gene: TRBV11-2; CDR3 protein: CASSHSGTDGYTF
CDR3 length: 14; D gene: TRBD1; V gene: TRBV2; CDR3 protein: CASSTGISNQPQHF
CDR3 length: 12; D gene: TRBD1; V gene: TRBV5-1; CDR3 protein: CASSLEGQTFYF
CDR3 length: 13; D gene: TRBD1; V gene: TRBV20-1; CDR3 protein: CSAPSGQRDGYTF
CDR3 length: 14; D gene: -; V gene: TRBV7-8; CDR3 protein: CASSLESGSYEQYF
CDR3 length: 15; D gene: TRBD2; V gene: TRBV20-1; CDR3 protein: CSASSTSGRGDTQYF
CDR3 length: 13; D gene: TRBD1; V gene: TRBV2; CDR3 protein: CASRPGQPTEQYF
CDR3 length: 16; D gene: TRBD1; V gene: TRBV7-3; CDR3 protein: CASSLPWDRVGGELFF
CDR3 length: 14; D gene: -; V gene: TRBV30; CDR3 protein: CAWSVRLGNQPQHF
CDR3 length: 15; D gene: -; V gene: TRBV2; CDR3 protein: CASSSLASTADTQYF
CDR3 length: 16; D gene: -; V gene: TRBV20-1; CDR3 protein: CSARGIGGASTDTQYF